This T cell receptor beta chain came from a study of T cells expressing NK-cell markers. Whole-study context: HCMV serostatus: seven of eight sequenced donors positive, one negative.

Looked up from germline, CDR1 is SGHRS and CDR2 is YFSETQ. This CDR3 has 19 residues. TCRdb reprocessed the 5' RACE reads and stores each CDR3 protein as one record, lacking DNA. This repertoire includes about 150,000 distinct CDR3 sequences. Sequencing was performed on blood T cells: a sorted CD56 or NKG2C T cell subset, CD4+ or CD8+ T cells, or bulk PBMC T cells (not recorded which). This sequence joins TRBV5-1 and TRBJ1-6; TCRdb proposes TRBD1, but this gene call is untestable without DNA. The receptor was isolated from a man aged 18-70 years in good health. CDR3 region: CASSLWGGTSGPYNSPLHF.